These T cell receptor beta chains were read from a single sample in a study of control samples from healthy donors and cancer patients. TCRdb keeps only in-frame clones here, not all; method: immunoSEQ multiplex PCR. The sample includes 150,000 to 200,000 clones, around 95% of them seen just once. Material: blood. These receptors were taken from a woman aged 35 to 49 in good health. Each CDR3 is given with its conserved first and last residue. A D gene is named only where the DNA matches it firmly.

v_gene: TRBV6-4
d_gene: TRBD2
j_gene: TRBJ2-7
CDR3aa: CASSVLAGAYEQYF
CDR3nt: TGTGCCAGCAGTGTTCTAGCGGGGGCCTACGAGCAGTACTTC

v_gene: TRBV5-1
d_gene: -
j_gene: TRBJ1-1
CDR3aa: CASSIDSSNTEAFF
CDR3nt: TGCGCCAGCAGTATTGACAGTTCGAACACTGAAGCTTTCTTT

v_gene: TRBV7-6
d_gene: -
j_gene: TRBJ2-3
CDR3aa: CASSFGTARSDTQYF
CDR3nt: TGTGCCAGCAGCTTCGGGACGGCGAGGTCAGATACGCAGTATTTT

v_gene: TRBV5-4
d_gene: -
j_gene: TRBJ2-6
CDR3aa: CASRISGANVLTF
CDR3nt: TGTGCCAGCAGAATCTCTGGGGCCAACGTCCTGACTTTC

v_gene: TRBV3-1/TRBV3-2
d_gene: -
j_gene: TRBJ1-1
CDR3aa: CASSQALLNTEAFF
CDR3nt: TGTGCCAGCAGCCAAGCACTGCTGAACACTGAAGCTTTCTTT

v_gene: TRBV7-2
d_gene: -
j_gene: TRBJ2-3
CDR3aa: CASSLFQADTQYF
CDR3nt: TGTGCCAGCAGCTTATTCCAGGCAGATACGCAGTATTTT

v_gene: TRBV11-3
d_gene: -
j_gene: TRBJ2-5
CDR3aa: CASSLDGGNQETQYF
CDR3nt: TGTGCCAGCAGCTTAGATGGGGGGAACCAAGAGACCCAGTACTTC

v_gene: TRBV12-3/TRBV12-4
d_gene: TRBD1
j_gene: TRBJ1-1
CDR3aa: CASRPTGAEAFF
CDR3nt: TGTGCCAGCAGGCCGACAGGGGCTGAAGCTTTCTTT

v_gene: TRBV4-3
d_gene: TRBD1
j_gene: TRBJ1-2
CDR3aa: CASSEHPGQGAGYTF
CDR3nt: TGCGCCAGCAGCGAACACCCGGGACAGGGGGCTGGCTACACCTTC

v_gene: TRBV9
d_gene: -
j_gene: TRBJ2-3
CDR3aa: CASSFSQGSTDTQYF
CDR3nt: TGTGCCAGCAGCTTTTCCCAGGGTAGCACAGATACGCAGTATTTT